The TCR beta chain under discussion was sequenced for a study of shared clonotypes between healthy human individuals. Measured with immunoSEQ multiplex PCR; TCRdb has only the in-frame clones, and not every one. This table has about 1.1 million clones, approximately 80% appearing once. The germline V and J ends were trimmed by 1 base and 0 bases, with 13 bases remaining between them. The CDR3 has 16 amino acids. CDR1 SGHTA and CDR2 FQGNSA come from the germline V gene. Sequencing was performed on memory CD4+ T cells from PBMCs. Subset here: CD45RA-negative fraction. The genes are TRBV7-2 and TRBJ2-7; D is perhaps TRBD2 (6 bases). The receptor comes from a man aged 18 to 35 in good health. Some clones in this sample may be carry-over from other donors' samples. The CDR3 loop is CASSLVPGGVSYEQYF. The CDR3, as DNA: TGTGCCAGCAGCTTAGTACCGGGCGGGGTCTCCTACGAGCAGTACTTC.